This TCR beta chain was recovered during a study of shared clonotypes between healthy human individuals. Overall study results and limits: Inspection by rarefaction showed sorted-subset sequencing to be incomplete despite large depth. A small donor pool kept down the genetic and exposure-history diversity that was represented.

The CDR3 totals 15 residues. The germline V gene encodes CDR1 MRHNA and CDR2 SNTAGT. With 1 base clipped from V and 6 bases from J, the junction kept 6 bases outside the gene matches. Generated by immunoSEQ multiplex PCR, the TCRdb table keeps only in-frame clones and is missing some. The sample has over a million clones, approximately 98.5% seen once. Turning to this clone: Its antigen is undetermined.

Specimen: naive CD4+ T cells sorted from blood. As for subset: CD45RA+ positively selected. V and J are TRBV6-4 and TRBJ1-2; 9 bases are a match to TRBD1. The sequence was collected from a man younger than 40 in good health. The CDR3 spells CASSDWGTGKDGYTF. CDR3 nucleotide sequence: TGTGCCAGCAGTGACTGGGGGACAGGGAAGGATGGCTACACCTTC.